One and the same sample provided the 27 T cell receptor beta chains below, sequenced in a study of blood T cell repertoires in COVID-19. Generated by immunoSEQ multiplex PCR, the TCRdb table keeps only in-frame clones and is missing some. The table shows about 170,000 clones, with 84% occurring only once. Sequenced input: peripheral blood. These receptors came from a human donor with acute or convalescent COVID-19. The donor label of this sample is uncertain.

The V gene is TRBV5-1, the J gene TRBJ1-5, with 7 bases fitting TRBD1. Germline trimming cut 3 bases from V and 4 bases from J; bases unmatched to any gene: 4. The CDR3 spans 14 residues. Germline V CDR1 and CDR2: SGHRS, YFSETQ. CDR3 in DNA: TGCGCCAGCAGCTCGGGGACAGATAATCAGCCCCAGCATTTT. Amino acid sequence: CASSSGTDNQPQHF.

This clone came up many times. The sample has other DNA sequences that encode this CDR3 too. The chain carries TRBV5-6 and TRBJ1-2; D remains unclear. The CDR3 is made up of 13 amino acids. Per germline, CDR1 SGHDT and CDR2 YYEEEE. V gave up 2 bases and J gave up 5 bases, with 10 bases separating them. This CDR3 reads CASSLRGFYGYTF. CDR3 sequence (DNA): TGTGCCAGCAGCTTACGGGGATTTTATGGCTACACCTTC.

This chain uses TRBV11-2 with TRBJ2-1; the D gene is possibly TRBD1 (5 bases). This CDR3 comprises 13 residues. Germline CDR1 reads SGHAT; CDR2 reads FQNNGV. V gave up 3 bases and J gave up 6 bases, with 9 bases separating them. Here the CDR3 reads CASSFGRVNEQFF. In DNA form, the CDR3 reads TGTGCCAGCAGCTTCGGCAGGGTCAATGAGCAGTTCTTC.

The chain's CDR3 is CASSPGLSHNEQFF. In DNA form, the CDR3 reads TGTGCCAGCAGCCCAGGGTTGAGTCACAATGAGCAGTTCTTC. V is TRBV9 and J is TRBJ2-1, with a weak D call TRBD1 (5 bases). CDR3 size: 14 residues. V was trimmed by 4 bases and J by 5 bases, leaving 13 bases between them. The germline gives CDR1 SGDLS, CDR2 YYNGEE.

CDR3 loop: CASSPKRSDNEQFF. Written as DNA, the CDR3 is TGTGCCAGCTCACCTAAGCGGAGCGACAATGAGCAGTTCTTC. The J gene is TRBJ2-1, the V gene TRBV18, with D possibly being TRBD2 (5 bases). Germline-derived CDR1 and CDR2 are KGHSH and LQKENI. Trimming took 3 bases from V and 5 from J, leaving 11 bases between them. The CDR3 covers 14 residues.

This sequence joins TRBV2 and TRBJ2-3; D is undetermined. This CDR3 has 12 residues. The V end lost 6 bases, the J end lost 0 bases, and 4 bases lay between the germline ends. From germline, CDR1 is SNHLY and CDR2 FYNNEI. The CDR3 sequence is CASRTSTDTQYF. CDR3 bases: TGTGCCAGCAGGACTAGCACAGATACGCAGTATTTT.

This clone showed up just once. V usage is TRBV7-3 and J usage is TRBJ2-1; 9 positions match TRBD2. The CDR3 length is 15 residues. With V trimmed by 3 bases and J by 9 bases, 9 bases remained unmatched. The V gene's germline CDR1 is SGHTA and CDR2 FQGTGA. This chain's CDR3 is CASSFGTSPPLEQFF. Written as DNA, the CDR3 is TGTGCCAGCAGCTTCGGGACTAGCCCCCCTCTTGAGCAGTTCTTC. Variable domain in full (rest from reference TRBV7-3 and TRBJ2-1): GAGVSQTPSNKVTEKGKYVELRCDPISGHTALYWYRQSLGQGPEFLIYFQGTGAADDSGLPNDRFFAVRPEGSVSTLKIQRTERGDSAVYLCASSFGTSPPLEQFFGPGTRLTVL.

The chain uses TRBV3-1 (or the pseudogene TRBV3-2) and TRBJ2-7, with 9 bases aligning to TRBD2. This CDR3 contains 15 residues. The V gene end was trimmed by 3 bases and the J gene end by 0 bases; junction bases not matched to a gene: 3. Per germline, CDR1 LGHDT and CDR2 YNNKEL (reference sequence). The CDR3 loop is CASSQRGGLSYEQYF. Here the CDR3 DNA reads TGTGCCAGCAGCCAGCGGGGGGGCCTCTCCTACGAGCAGTACTTC.

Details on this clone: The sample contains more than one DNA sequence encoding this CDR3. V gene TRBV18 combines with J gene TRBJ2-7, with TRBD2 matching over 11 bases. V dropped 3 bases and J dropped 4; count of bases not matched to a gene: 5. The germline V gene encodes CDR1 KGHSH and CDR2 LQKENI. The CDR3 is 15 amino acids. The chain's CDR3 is CASSPGTSGVYEQYF. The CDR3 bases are TGTGCCAGCTCACCCGGGACTAGCGGAGTGTACGAGCAGTACTTC. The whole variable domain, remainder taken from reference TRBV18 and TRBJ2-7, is NAGVMQNPRHLVRRRGQEARLRCSPMKGHSHVYWYRQLPEEGLKFMVYLQKENIIDESGMPKERFSAEFPKEGPSILRIQQVVRGDSAAYFCASSPGTSGVYEQYFGPGTRLTVT.

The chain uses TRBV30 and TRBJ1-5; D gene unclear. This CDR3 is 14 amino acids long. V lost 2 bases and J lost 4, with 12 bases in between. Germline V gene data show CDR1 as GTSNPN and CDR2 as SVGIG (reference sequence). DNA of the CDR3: TGTGCCTGGAGTCCCCCGACTTGGAATCAGCCCCAGCATTTT. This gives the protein CAWSPPTWNQPQHF.

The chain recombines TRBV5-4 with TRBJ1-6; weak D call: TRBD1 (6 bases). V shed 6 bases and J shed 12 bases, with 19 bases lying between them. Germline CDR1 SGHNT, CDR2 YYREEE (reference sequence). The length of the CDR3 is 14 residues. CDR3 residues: CASTRLRGSEPLHF. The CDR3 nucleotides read TGTGCCAGCACCCGGTTAAGGGGGTCGGAACCCCTCCACTTT.

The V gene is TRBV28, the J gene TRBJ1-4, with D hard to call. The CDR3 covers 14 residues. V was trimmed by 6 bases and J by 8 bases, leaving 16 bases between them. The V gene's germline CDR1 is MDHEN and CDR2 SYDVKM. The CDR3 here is CASRPRKGGEKLFF. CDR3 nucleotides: TGTGCCAGCAGGCCCAGGAAAGGTGGAGAAAAACTGTTTTTT.

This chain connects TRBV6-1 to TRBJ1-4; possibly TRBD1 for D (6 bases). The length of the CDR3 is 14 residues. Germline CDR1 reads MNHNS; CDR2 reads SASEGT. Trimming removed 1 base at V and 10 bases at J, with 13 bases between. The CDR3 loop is CASSEDRVLGKLFF. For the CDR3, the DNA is TGTGCCAGCAGTGAAGACAGGGTCCTGGGAAAACTGTTTTTT.

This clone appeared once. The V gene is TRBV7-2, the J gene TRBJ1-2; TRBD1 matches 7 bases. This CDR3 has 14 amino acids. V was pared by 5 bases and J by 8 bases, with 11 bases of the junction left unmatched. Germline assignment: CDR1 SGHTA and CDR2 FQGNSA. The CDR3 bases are TGTGCCAGCAGCCACAGCGACAGGGAATACGGCTACACCTTC. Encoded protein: CASSHSDREYGYTF.

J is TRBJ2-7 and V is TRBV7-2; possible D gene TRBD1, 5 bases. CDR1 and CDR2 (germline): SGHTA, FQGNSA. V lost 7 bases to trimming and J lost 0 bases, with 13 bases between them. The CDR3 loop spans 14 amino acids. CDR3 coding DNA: TGTGCCAGCACCCTGGGGCTACTCTCCTACGAGCAGTACTTC. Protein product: CASTLGLLSYEQYF.

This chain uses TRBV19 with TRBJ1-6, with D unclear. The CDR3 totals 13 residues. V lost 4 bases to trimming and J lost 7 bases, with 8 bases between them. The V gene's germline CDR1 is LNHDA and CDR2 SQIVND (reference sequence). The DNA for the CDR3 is TGTGCCAGTAGTACCGACACCAATTCACCCCTCCACTTT. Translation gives CASSTDTNSPLHF. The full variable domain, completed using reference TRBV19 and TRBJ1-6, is DGGITQSPKYLFRKEGQNVTLSCEQNLNHDAMYWYRQDPGQGLRLIYYSQIVNDFQKGDIAEGYSVSREKKESFPLTVTSAQKNPTAFYLCASSTDTNSPLHFGNGTRLTVT.

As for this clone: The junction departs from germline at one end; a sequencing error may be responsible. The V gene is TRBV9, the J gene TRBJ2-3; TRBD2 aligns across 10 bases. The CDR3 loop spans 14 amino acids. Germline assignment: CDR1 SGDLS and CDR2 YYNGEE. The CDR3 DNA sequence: TGTGCCAGCAGCGTAGTTCCTAGCGGGGGCCCCCCCGGTTTT. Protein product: CASSVVPSGGPPGF.

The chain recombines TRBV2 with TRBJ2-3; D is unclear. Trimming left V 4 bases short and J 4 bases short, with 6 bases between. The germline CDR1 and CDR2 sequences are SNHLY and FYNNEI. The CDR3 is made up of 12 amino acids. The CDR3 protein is CASSGSADTQYF. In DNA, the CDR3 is TGTGCCAGCAGTGGGAGTGCAGATACGCAGTATTTT.

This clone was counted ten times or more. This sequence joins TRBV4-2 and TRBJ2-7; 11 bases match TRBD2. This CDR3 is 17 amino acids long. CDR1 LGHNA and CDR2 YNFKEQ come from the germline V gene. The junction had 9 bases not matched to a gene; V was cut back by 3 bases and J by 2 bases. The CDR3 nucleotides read TGTGCCAGCAGCCAGGGAGTGACTAGCGGGGTTGCCTACGAGCAGTACTTC. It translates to CASSQGVTSGVAYEQYF.

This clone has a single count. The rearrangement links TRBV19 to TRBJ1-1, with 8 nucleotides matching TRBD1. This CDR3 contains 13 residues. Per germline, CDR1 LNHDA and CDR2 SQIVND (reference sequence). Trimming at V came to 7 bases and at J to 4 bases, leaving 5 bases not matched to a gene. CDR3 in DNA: TGTGCCAGTAACCACAGGGGGACCACTGAAGCTTTCTTT. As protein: CASNHRGTTEAFF.

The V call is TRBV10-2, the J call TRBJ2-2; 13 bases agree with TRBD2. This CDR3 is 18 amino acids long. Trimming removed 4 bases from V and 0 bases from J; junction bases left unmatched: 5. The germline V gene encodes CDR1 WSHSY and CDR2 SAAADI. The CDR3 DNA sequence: TGCGCCAGCAGTGGGCCGGGACTAGCGGGGACGAACACCGGGGAGCTGTTTTTT. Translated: CASSGPGLAGTNTGELFF.

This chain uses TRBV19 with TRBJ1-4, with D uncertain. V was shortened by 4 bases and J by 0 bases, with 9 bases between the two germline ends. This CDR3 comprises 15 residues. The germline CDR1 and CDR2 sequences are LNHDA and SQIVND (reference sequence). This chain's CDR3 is CASSTSPATNEKLFF. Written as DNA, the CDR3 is TGTGCCAGTAGTACGAGCCCTGCAACTAATGAAAAACTGTTTTTT. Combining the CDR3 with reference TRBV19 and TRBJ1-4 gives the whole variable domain DGGITQSPKYLFRKEGQNVTLSCEQNLNHDAMYWYRQDPGQGLRLIYYSQIVNDFQKGDIAEGYSVSREKKESFPLTVTSAQKNPTAFYLCASSTSPATNEKLFFGSGTQLSVL.

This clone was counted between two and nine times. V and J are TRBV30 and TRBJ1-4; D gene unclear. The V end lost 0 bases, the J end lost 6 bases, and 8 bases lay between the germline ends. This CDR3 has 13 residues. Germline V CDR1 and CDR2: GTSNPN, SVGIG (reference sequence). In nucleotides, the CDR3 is TGTGCCTGGAGTGTCGTCCCAGATGAAAAACTGTTTTTT. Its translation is CAWSVVPDEKLFF.

The CDR3 is CASSLERQEVAGYTF. The CDR3 DNA reads TGTGCCAGCAGCTTAGAGCGACAGGAGGTGGCTGGCTACACCTTC. The J gene is TRBJ1-2, the V gene TRBV11-2; D is perhaps TRBD1 (6 bases). The CDR3 has 15 residues. V was cut by 0 bases and J by 7 bases, with 15 bases left in between. Per germline, CDR1 SGHAT and CDR2 FQNNGV.

CDR3 sequence reads: CASSQDPLAGSNTGELFF. CDR3 DNA: TGTGCCAGCAGCCAAGATCCACTAGCGGGGTCGAACACCGGGGAGCTGTTTTTT. V is TRBV3-1 (or the pseudogene TRBV3-2) and J is TRBJ2-2; TRBD2 matches at 10 bases. The CDR3 contains 18 residues. Losses at the gene ends were 0 bases for V and 0 bases for J; bases not matched to a gene: 4. Germline V gene sequence: CDR1 LGHDT, CDR2 YNNKEL (reference sequence).

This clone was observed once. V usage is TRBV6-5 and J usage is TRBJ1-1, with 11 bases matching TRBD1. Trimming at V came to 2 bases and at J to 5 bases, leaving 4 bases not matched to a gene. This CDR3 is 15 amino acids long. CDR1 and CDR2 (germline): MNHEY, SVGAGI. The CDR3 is CASSYGDRGYTEAFF. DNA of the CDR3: TGTGCCAGCAGTTACGGGGACAGGGGGTATACTGAAGCTTTCTTT.

The CDR3: CASSQAGGASGTNTGELFF. CDR3 nucleotide sequence: TGTGCCAGCAGTCAGGCCGGCGGGGCTAGCGGGACTAACACCGGGGAGCTGTTTTTT. The chain recombines TRBV11-3 with TRBJ2-2; 9 positions match TRBD2. CDR3 length: 19 amino acids. The V and J ends lost 6 bases and 2 bases, in that order; junction bases with no gene match: 16. Germline V gene data show CDR1 as SGHNT and CDR2 as YENEEA.